This is a list of T cell receptor beta chains from one sample in a study of shared clonotypes between healthy human individuals. Using immunoSEQ multiplex PCR, the repertoire was profiled, and TCRdb retains in-frame clones only, with some absent. The sample carries 1 million to 1.2 million clones, 70% to 80% recorded once. The specimen sequenced was memory CD4+ T cells from PBMCs. These receptors came from a man aged 18 to 35 in good health. Some clones in this sample may be carry-over from other donors' samples. The CDR3 runs from the conserved cysteine through the conserved F or W. The D gene is left open where the match is weak. A row's size may be missing; if present it is once, few, many or a size class.

d_gene: -
abundance: few
v_gene: TRBV7-9
j_gene: TRBJ2-1
CDR3nt: TGTGCCAGCAGACCTAGCGAGTACAATGAGCAGTTCTTC
CDR3aa: CASRPSEYNEQFF

d_gene: -
abundance: -
v_gene: TRBV6-6
j_gene: TRBJ2-3
CDR3nt: TGTGCCAGCAGTCCGTCACGGCACACAGATACGCAGTATTTT
CDR3aa: CASSPSRHTDTQYF

d_gene: -
abundance: once
v_gene: TRBV28
j_gene: TRBJ1-2
CDR3nt: TGTGCCAGCAGCCGGACGGAAAGGAGTGGCTACACCTTC
CDR3aa: CASSRTERSGYTF

d_gene: -
abundance: once
v_gene: TRBV4-2
j_gene: TRBJ2-1
CDR3nt: TGTGCCAGCAGCCTGCTCGCGGACAATGAGCAGTTCTTC
CDR3aa: CASSLLADNEQFF

d_gene: -
abundance: -
v_gene: TRBV6-6
j_gene: TRBJ2-3
CDR3nt: TGTGCCAGCAGTCCACCGTCCTCAGATACGCAGTATTTT
CDR3aa: CASSPPSSDTQYF

d_gene: -
abundance: -
v_gene: TRBV27
j_gene: TRBJ2-1
CDR3nt: TGTGCCAGCAGTTGGGGGGGGGTCGGGACAGTTTATGAGCAGTTCTTC
CDR3aa: CASSWGGVGTVYEQFF

d_gene: -
abundance: -
v_gene: TRBV5-1
j_gene: TRBJ2-5
CDR3nt: TGCGCCAGCAGGAAAATACAGGGCCGGGAGACCCAGTACTTC
CDR3aa: CASRKIQGRETQYF

d_gene: -
abundance: -
v_gene: TRBV6-1
j_gene: TRBJ2-7
CDR3nt: TGTGCCAGCAGTGAAAGGGGCGGACCCTACGAGCAGTACTTC
CDR3aa: CASSERGGPYEQYF

d_gene: -
abundance: -
v_gene: TRBV11-3
j_gene: TRBJ2-1
CDR3nt: TGTGCCAGCAGCCGGGACGGGCTGGATGAGCAGTTCTTC
CDR3aa: CASSRDGLDEQFF

d_gene: -
abundance: -
v_gene: TRBV2
j_gene: TRBJ2-1
CDR3nt: TGTGCCAGCAGTGAGTTTAGTGAGCAGTTCTTC
CDR3aa: CASSEFSEQFF

d_gene: -
abundance: -
v_gene: TRBV5-1
j_gene: TRBJ2-2
CDR3nt: TGCGCCAGCAGCTTGGCCGGGGCGGGTTCCACCGGGGAGCTGTTTTTT
CDR3aa: CASSLAGAGSTGELFF

d_gene: TRBD1
abundance: -
v_gene: TRBV6-5
j_gene: TRBJ2-7
CDR3nt: TGTGCCAGCAGTTACTCGACAGGGCCCTACGAGCAGTACTTC
CDR3aa: CASSYSTGPYEQYF

d_gene: -
abundance: -
v_gene: TRBV6-5
j_gene: TRBJ2-1
CDR3nt: TGTGCCAGCAGTTACCAGGACAAGCATGAGCAGTTCTTC
CDR3aa: CASSYQDKHEQFF

d_gene: -
abundance: once
v_gene: TRBV4-2
j_gene: TRBJ1-2
CDR3nt: TGTGCCAGCAGCCAAGACAGGGCGGGGTATGGCTACACCTTC
CDR3aa: CASSQDRAGYGYTF

d_gene: -
abundance: once
v_gene: TRBV30
j_gene: TRBJ2-3
CDR3nt: TGTGCCTGGAGTGCGAGCGCCCAGGGGACGCAGTATTTT
CDR3aa: CAWSASAQGTQYF

d_gene: -
abundance: -
v_gene: TRBV28
j_gene: TRBJ1-5
CDR3nt: TGTGCCAGCAAATTAGCGGATCAGCCCCAGCATTTT
CDR3aa: CASKLADQPQHF

d_gene: -
abundance: -
v_gene: TRBV7-2
j_gene: TRBJ2-2
CDR3nt: TGTGCCAGCCGCTCAGGCCCATGGGACACCGGGGAGCTGTTTTTT
CDR3aa: CASRSGPWDTGELFF

d_gene: TRBD2
abundance: -
v_gene: TRBV27
j_gene: TRBJ2-1
CDR3nt: TGTGCCAGCAGTTTATACGAGACTAGCGGGGCCTCCTACAATGAGCAGTTCTTC
CDR3aa: CASSLYETSGASYNEQFF

d_gene: -
abundance: -
v_gene: TRBV28
j_gene: TRBJ2-6
CDR3nt: TGTGCCAGCAGAGTGCTCGGGACACCTAAAAGGGGATCTGGGGCCAACGTCCTGACTTTC
CDR3aa: CASRVLGTPKRGSGANVLTF

d_gene: -
abundance: -
v_gene: TRBV2
j_gene: TRBJ1-1
CDR3nt: TGTGCCAGCAGTACGAGTGGTCGGGCCACTGAAGCTTTCTTT
CDR3aa: CASSTSGRATEAFF

d_gene: -
abundance: few
v_gene: TRBV2
j_gene: TRBJ1-2
CDR3nt: TGTGCCAGCAGCGGGCGGGCCTACTATGGCTACACCTTC
CDR3aa: CASSGRAYYGYTF

d_gene: -
abundance: -
v_gene: TRBV2
j_gene: TRBJ1-2
CDR3nt: TGTGCCAGCAGTGAAGGGTCGGCAGGGTCCTATGGCTACACCTTC
CDR3aa: CASSEGSAGSYGYTF

d_gene: -
abundance: -
v_gene: TRBV10-3
j_gene: TRBJ2-3
CDR3nt: TGTGCCATCAGTCAGGGAGTCACAGATACGCAGTATTTT
CDR3aa: CAISQGVTDTQYF

d_gene: -
abundance: -
v_gene: TRBV5-5
j_gene: TRBJ1-5
CDR3nt: TGTGCCAGCAGCTTGGAAGGGAATCGCGGTCAGCCCCAGCATTTT
CDR3aa: CASSLEGNRGQPQHF

d_gene: -
abundance: few
v_gene: TRBV9
j_gene: TRBJ2-5
CDR3nt: TGTGCCAGCAGCGTAGGGACGACCCAAGAGACCCAGTACTTC
CDR3aa: CASSVGTTQETQYF

d_gene: TRBD2
abundance: -
v_gene: TRBV28
j_gene: TRBJ2-7
CDR3nt: TGTGCCAGCAGTTTATTCCCGCAACTAGCGGGATTCTACGAGCAGTACTTC
CDR3aa: CASSLFPQLAGFYEQYF

d_gene: TRBD2
abundance: -
v_gene: TRBV28
j_gene: TRBJ2-1
CDR3nt: TGTGCCAGCAGTTCCCCGGGCTCGCGAACAACTCTAGCGGGAGGCACCCACAATGAGCAGTTCTTC
CDR3aa: CASSSPGSRTTLAGGTHNEQFF

d_gene: -
abundance: -
v_gene: TRBV7-9
j_gene: TRBJ2-7
CDR3nt: TGTGCCAGCAGCAACGGATGGGGGTTATACGAGCAGTACTTC
CDR3aa: CASSNGWGLYEQYF

d_gene: TRBD2
abundance: -
v_gene: TRBV7-3
j_gene: TRBJ2-7
CDR3nt: TGTGCCAGCAGTAAAGCGGGAGGAAGGGGCGAGCAGTACTTC
CDR3aa: CASSKAGGRGEQYF

d_gene: -
abundance: -
v_gene: TRBV18
j_gene: TRBJ1-1
CDR3nt: TGTGCCAGCTCACCCCCGCTGACGAACACTGAAGCTTTCTTT
CDR3aa: CASSPPLTNTEAFF

d_gene: -
abundance: -
v_gene: TRBV10-3
j_gene: TRBJ1-1
CDR3nt: TGTGCCATCAGGCCTCTTGCCAGACACTCAGAAGCTTTCTTT
CDR3aa: CAIRPLARHSEAFF

d_gene: -
abundance: -
v_gene: TRBV4-1
j_gene: TRBJ2-5
CDR3nt: TGCGCCAGCAGCCAAACCAGGGGAGAGACCCAGTACTTC
CDR3aa: CASSQTRGETQYF

d_gene: TRBD2
abundance: -
v_gene: TRBV4-2
j_gene: TRBJ2-2
CDR3nt: TGTGCCAGCAGCCTCCCGAGACTAGCGGGTTATAACACCGGGGAGCTGTTTTTT
CDR3aa: CASSLPRLAGYNTGELFF

d_gene: -
abundance: once
v_gene: TRBV28
j_gene: TRBJ2-2
CDR3nt: TGTGCCAGCAGTTCCGCAGGGTTCACCGGGGAGCTGTTTTTT
CDR3aa: CASSSAGFTGELFF

d_gene: -
abundance: -
v_gene: TRBV2
j_gene: TRBJ1-5
CDR3nt: TGTGCCAGCAGTGAAGCGCTTCATGGCGGGGGCTTGGAACAGCCCCAGCATTTT
CDR3aa: CASSEALHGGGLEQPQHF

d_gene: TRBD1
abundance: -
v_gene: TRBV4-1
j_gene: TRBJ1-5
CDR3nt: TGCGCCAGCAGCACAGGGACAGGGTACTCATATAGCAATCAGCCCCAGCATTTT
CDR3aa: CASSTGTGYSYSNQPQHF

d_gene: -
abundance: few
v_gene: TRBV29-1
j_gene: TRBJ1-1
CDR3nt: TGCAGCGGACAACTGACAATGAACACTGAAGCTTTCTTT
CDR3aa: CSGQLTMNTEAFF

d_gene: -
abundance: -
v_gene: TRBV27
j_gene: TRBJ2-3
CDR3nt: TGTGCCAGCAGTCTAGATATGGGGGGGCCCAGCACAGATACGCAGTATTTT
CDR3aa: CASSLDMGGPSTDTQYF

d_gene: -
abundance: once
v_gene: TRBV7-9
j_gene: TRBJ2-2
CDR3nt: TGTGCCAGCAGCTTAGGTCGCACCGGGGAGCTGTTTTTT
CDR3aa: CASSLGRTGELFF

d_gene: TRBD1
abundance: -
v_gene: TRBV5-1
j_gene: TRBJ2-2
CDR3nt: TGCGCCAGCAGCTTGCCAGGGGGCCCCGGGGAGCTGTTTTTT
CDR3aa: CASSLPGGPGELFF

d_gene: -
abundance: -
v_gene: TRBV28
j_gene: TRBJ1-5
CDR3nt: TGTTCCGCGAGGACAGTCGATCAGCCCCAGCATTTT
CDR3aa: CSARTVDQPQHF

d_gene: TRBD1
abundance: -
v_gene: TRBV6-5
j_gene: TRBJ2-1
CDR3nt: TGTGCCAGCAGTTACCGACAGGGGGCTGGGAATGAGCAGTTCTTC
CDR3aa: CASSYRQGAGNEQFF

d_gene: TRBD1
abundance: -
v_gene: TRBV29-1
j_gene: TRBJ1-2
CDR3nt: TGCAGCGTTCCCGGGACAGGGGGCGCTTTCTATGGCTACACCTTC
CDR3aa: CSVPGTGGAFYGYTF

d_gene: TRBD1
abundance: -
v_gene: TRBV28
j_gene: TRBJ1-2
CDR3nt: TGTGCCAGCAGTTTCTACGGGACAGGGCGGTATGGCTACACCTTC
CDR3aa: CASSFYGTGRYGYTF

d_gene: TRBD2
abundance: -
v_gene: TRBV28
j_gene: TRBJ2-1
CDR3nt: TGTGCCAGCAGTTCCCCCGGGACTAGCAATGAGCAGTTCTTC
CDR3aa: CASSSPGTSNEQFF

d_gene: -
abundance: -
v_gene: TRBV5-1
j_gene: TRBJ2-7
CDR3nt: TGCGCCAGCAGCTTGGGGGGGTTCAGCTCCTACGAGCAGTACTTC
CDR3aa: CASSLGGFSSYEQYF

d_gene: TRBD1
abundance: -
v_gene: TRBV7-3
j_gene: TRBJ2-2
CDR3nt: TGTGCCAGCAGCTTACGGGACAGGGGTGTGTATGGGGAGCTGTTTTTT
CDR3aa: CASSLRDRGVYGELFF

d_gene: -
abundance: -
v_gene: TRBV6-1
j_gene: TRBJ2-5
CDR3nt: TGTGCCAGCAGTGAATCCGGGACGCTTGGAGAGACCCAGTACTTC
CDR3aa: CASSESGTLGETQYF

d_gene: -
abundance: -
v_gene: TRBV29-1
j_gene: TRBJ1-1
CDR3nt: TGCAGCTCCGAGCAGGGTTCTCGACGGAACACTGAAGCTTTCTTT
CDR3aa: CSSEQGSRRNTEAFF

d_gene: -
abundance: -
v_gene: TRBV5-1
j_gene: TRBJ2-7
CDR3nt: TGCGCCAGCAGCTCGAGCAGGAGCTCCTACGAGCAGTACTTC
CDR3aa: CASSSSRSSYEQYF

d_gene: TRBD2
abundance: -
v_gene: TRBV6-5
j_gene: TRBJ2-2
CDR3nt: TGTGCCAGCAGTTATGGACTAGCGATGAACACCGGGGAGCTGTTTTTT
CDR3aa: CASSYGLAMNTGELFF